The 29 T cell receptor beta chains listed next were all sequenced from one sample in a study of blood T cell repertoires in COVID-19. The data were produced by immunoSEQ multiplex PCR, yet TCRdb's version contains in-frame clones alone and is incomplete. The data show about 250,000 clones, about 91% seen once. The sample was peripheral blood. All receptors derive from a woman younger than 45 with COVID-19, enrolled during active disease.

The chain combines TRBV6-5 with TRBJ1-1; 8 bases map to TRBD1. The J segment lost 5 bases and the V segment lost 6 bases, leaving 2 bases of the junction unmatched. The CDR3 spans 12 residues. Germline V gene lookup returns CDR1 MNHEY and CDR2 SVGAGI. The CDR3 region is CASSHRGTEAFF. As DNA, the CDR3 is TGTGCCAGCAGCCACAGGGGGACTGAAGCTTTCTTT.

The chain uses TRBV9 and TRBJ2-1, with D tentatively TRBD1 (5 bases). The germline CDR1 and CDR2 sequences are SGDLS and YYNGEE. The CDR3 spans 15 residues. Trimming stripped 4 bases from V and 6 bases from J, with 17 bases between. Written as DNA, the CDR3 is TGTGCCAGCAGCCCAGCCGGGTCTACAGGCAATGAGCAGTTCTTC. It codes for CASSPAGSTGNEQFF.

V is TRBV6-5 and J is TRBJ1-2, with a possible D match to TRBD1 (6 bases). Trimming shortened V by 0 bases and J by 4 bases, and 15 bases separated the two germline ends. CDR1 and CDR2 (germline): MNHEY, SVGAGI. The CDR3 totals 16 residues. CDR3 region: CASSYSGGDQPYGYTF. In DNA form, the CDR3 reads TGTGCCAGCAGTTACTCTGGGGGCGATCAGCCCTATGGCTACACCTTC.

The chain joins TRBV7-9 to TRBJ2-1, with 7 bases matching TRBD1. Trimming at V came to 1 base and at J to 16 bases, leaving 10 bases not matched to a gene. The CDR3 covers 13 residues. The V gene's germline CDR1 is SEHNR and CDR2 FQNEAQ (reference sequence). The CDR3 protein is CASSLDTGTAKFF. CDR3 nucleotide sequence: TGTGCCAGCAGCTTAGACACCGGGACAGCAAAATTCTTC.

The chain uses TRBV7-8 and TRBJ2-5; D might be TRBD2 (5 bases). V was clipped by 5 bases and J by 3 bases, with 13 bases between them. The V gene's germline CDR1 is SGHVS and CDR2 FQNEAQ. The CDR3 loop spans 14 amino acids. In nucleotides, the CDR3 is TGTGCCAGCAGCCCACGGAGGAACAAAGAGACCCAGTACTTC. It translates to CASSPRRNKETQYF.

The chain links TRBV6-1 to TRBJ2-7; weak D call: TRBD1 (5 bases). V shed 2 bases and J shed 7 bases, with 12 bases lying between them. There are 13 residues in the CDR3. Germline V CDR1 and CDR2: MNHNS, SASEGT. The CDR3 loop is CASSESRVGEQYF. CDR3 nucleotides: TGTGCCAGCAGTGAATCCAGGGTCGGGGAGCAGTACTTC.

Here the CDR3 DNA reads TGTGCCAGCAGTTCATTGGCGGGGGGGTTGGATGAGCAGTTCTTC. This gives the protein CASSSLAGGLDEQFF. The V gene is TRBV6-2 or TRBV6-3, the J gene TRBJ2-1, with 9 bases identical to TRBD2. Germline lookup yields CDR1 MNHEY and CDR2 SVGEGT. CDR3 size: 15 residues. The J segment lost 8 bases and the V segment lost 4 bases, leaving 9 bases of the junction unmatched.

This clone was seen a single time. J is TRBJ1-5 and V is TRBV2; D remains unclear. This CDR3 spans 14 amino acids. The V gene's germline CDR1 is SNHLY and CDR2 FYNNEI. Trimming removed 6 bases at V and 5 bases at J, with 14 bases between. CDR3 in amino acids: CASSAARDYQPQHF. The CDR3 DNA reads TGTGCCAGCAGCGCCGCGAGAGACTATCAGCCCCAGCATTTT.

CDR3 sequence: CAWSELGGSTDTQYF. For the CDR3, the DNA is TGTGCCTGGAGCGAGTTAGGCGGGAGCACAGATACGCAGTATTTT. This chain links TRBV30 with TRBJ2-3, with a tentative D call TRBD2 (5 bases). Between the trimmed V and J ends, which lost 3 bases and 0 bases, there was a span of 13 bases. Germline loops: CDR1 GTSNPN, CDR2 SVGIG (reference sequence). The CDR3 length is 15 residues.

The V call is TRBV7-9, the J call TRBJ2-1; D gene ambiguous. Trimming cost V 1 base and J 4 bases, with 5 bases left between them. This CDR3 has 13 amino acids. Germline CDR1 reads SEHNR; CDR2 reads FQNEAQ (reference sequence). In DNA form, the CDR3 reads TGTGCCAGCAGCTTAGATCGGTACAATGAGCAGTTCTTC. Amino acids: CASSLDRYNEQFF.

The count of this clone is one. The chain recombines TRBV6-2 or TRBV6-3 with TRBJ2-5; D is possibly TRBD1 (5 bases). The CDR3 runs 14 residues. Germline values: CDR1 MNHEY, CDR2 SVGEGT. The V gene lost 6 bases and the J gene lost 7 bases, with 18 bases spanning the gap. The CDR3 here is CASSTLPGSMTQYF. As DNA, the CDR3 is TGTGCCAGCAGCACTTTGCCAGGGTCGATGACCCAGTACTTC.

This sequence joins TRBV4-1 and TRBJ2-1; D possibly corresponds to TRBD2 (5 bases). Trimming cost V 1 base and J 10 bases, with 17 bases left between them. The CDR3 has 15 amino acids. Germline CDR1 reads MGHRA; CDR2 reads YSYEKL. CDR3 bases: TGCGCCAGCAGCCAAGGAAAAACGCCCGGGAAGGAGCAGTTCTTC. It yields the protein CASSQGKTPGKEQFF.

This chain links TRBV29-1 with TRBJ1-1; the match to TRBD1 covers 11 bases. V shed 6 bases, J shed 4 bases, and the junction held 4 bases outside the gene matches. The CDR3 runs to 13 residues. Germline loops: CDR1 SQVTM, CDR2 ANQGSEA. This chain's CDR3 is CSVGQGAGTEAFF. CDR3 bases: TGCAGCGTAGGACAGGGGGCTGGCACTGAAGCTTTCTTT. Together with reference TRBV29-1 and TRBJ1-1, the CDR3 gives the full variable domain: SAVISQKPSRDICQRGTSLTIQCQVDSQVTMMFWYRQQPGQSLTLIATANQGSEATYESGFVIDKFPISRPNLTFSTLTVSNMSPEDSSIYLCSVGQGAGTEAFFGQGTRLTVV.

The V call is TRBV7-8, the J call TRBJ1-1; D not certain. The CDR3 totals 14 residues. Trimming pared 1 base from V and 2 bases from J, leaving 8 bases between. Germline loops: CDR1 SGHVS, CDR2 FQNEAQ. The CDR3 is CASSLVALNTEAFF. The CDR3 coding sequence is TGTGCCAGCAGCTTAGTGGCTTTAAACACTGAAGCTTTCTTT.

The rearrangement links TRBV7-2 to TRBJ2-7; 8 bases fit TRBD2. The CDR3 extends over 13 amino acids. Per the germline V gene, CDR1 is SGHTA and CDR2 is FQGNSA. The trim removed 10 bases at V and 6 bases at J, leaving 11 bases unmatched. The CDR3 protein is CAILLRGGGEQYF. In nucleotides, the CDR3 is TGTGCCATTCTACTTCGGGGGGGTGGCGAGCAGTACTTC.

This chain uses TRBV18 with TRBJ2-7; D perhaps matches TRBD2 (6 bases). V lost 3 bases to trimming and J lost 0 bases, with 12 bases between them. This CDR3 spans 15 amino acids. Germline V gene lookup returns CDR1 KGHSH and CDR2 LQKENI. CDR3 loop: CASSPPTGASYEQYF. In nucleotides, the CDR3 is TGTGCCAGCTCACCCCCGACGGGAGCCTCCTACGAGCAGTACTTC.

With regard to this clone: A junction end diverges from the germline sequence, so it may reflect a read error. The chain recombines TRBV4-3 with TRBJ1-2; D may be TRBD1 (6 bases). This CDR3 contains 13 residues. Germline V lookup: CDR1 LGHNA, CDR2 YSLEER. The CDR3 DNA sequence: TGCGCCAGCAGCCTATCATCCGACAGGATGGTAGCCTTC. This sequence encodes CASSLSSDRMVAF.

The chain couples TRBV3-1 (or the pseudogene TRBV3-2) to TRBJ2-1; D uncertain. Germline lookup yields CDR1 LGHDT and CDR2 YNNKEL (reference sequence). V lost 2 bases to trimming and J lost 5 bases, with 10 bases between them. CDR3 length: 14 residues. The DNA of the CDR3 is TGTGCCAGCAGCCAATATGGGCAGCACAATGAGCAGTTCTTC. Protein sequence: CASSQYGQHNEQFF.

The rearrangement joins TRBV13 to TRBJ1-2; tentatively, D is TRBD1 (6 bases). V was trimmed by 5 bases and J by 0 bases, leaving 16 bases between them. This CDR3 is 16 amino acids long. Germline lookup yields CDR1 PRHDT and CDR2 FYEKMQ (reference sequence). The CDR3 nucleotides are TGTGCCAGCAGCCCCGATTCAGGGGCAGCTAACTATGGCTACACCTTC. It encodes CASSPDSGAANYGYTF.

This clone appeared once. Other DNA sequences of this sample code for an identical CDR3. J is TRBJ1-1 and V is TRBV27, with D possibly being TRBD1 (5 bases). Trimming cost V 3 bases and J 1 base, with 6 bases left between them. Looked up from germline, CDR1 is MNHEY and CDR2 is SMNVEV (reference sequence). This CDR3 region has 13 residues. This chain's CDR3 is CASSFDRNTEAFF. The CDR3 nucleotides are TGTGCCAGCAGTTTTGACAGGAACACTGAAGCTTTCTTT.

V usage is TRBV6-2 or TRBV6-3 and J usage is TRBJ2-7; 10 bases match TRBD2. V was pared by 5 bases and J by 6 bases, with 7 bases of the junction left unmatched. The CDR3 is 14 residues long. Per the germline V gene, CDR1 is MNHEY and CDR2 is SVGEGT. In DNA form, the CDR3 reads TGTGCCAGCAGTCCCCCGGGACTAGCGAGCGAGCAGTACTTC. Protein product: CASSPPGLASEQYF.

The chain joins TRBV11-2 to TRBJ2-3; D not resolved. CDR1 is SGHAT and CDR2 is FQNNGV in the germline V gene. The ends were cut back, 5 bases at V and 6 bases at J, with 15 bases in the middle. The CDR3 contains 14 residues. The CDR3 here is CASSPAMIEDTQYF. As DNA, the CDR3 is TGTGCCAGCAGCCCTGCTATGATCGAGGATACGCAGTATTTT.

J is TRBJ1-2 and V is TRBV29-1, with D perhaps TRBD1 (5 bases). Trimming shortened V by 5 bases and J by 1 base, and 14 bases separated the two germline ends. This CDR3 comprises 14 residues. The V gene's germline CDR1 is SQVTM and CDR2 ANQGSEA. The CDR3 sequence: CSVPLGGSNYGYTF. The CDR3 DNA is TGCAGCGTTCCCTTGGGGGGGAGTAACTATGGCTACACCTTC.

The chain recombines TRBV5-8 with TRBJ2-3; 8 nucleotides line up with TRBD2. After removal of 6 bases from V and 4 bases from J, the junction contained 13 bases not matched to a gene. The CDR3 has 16 amino acids. From germline, CDR1 is SGHTS and CDR2 YDEGEE. The DNA for the CDR3 is TGTGCCAGCACCACTCAACTGGCGGGAGGCCCAGATACGCAGTATTTT. Protein: CASTTQLAGGPDTQYF.

This clone appeared a few times. J is TRBJ2-7 and V is TRBV6-2 or TRBV6-3; TRBD2 matches 10 bases. CDR3 length equals 17 residues. The V and J ends lost 0 bases and 7 bases, in that order; junction bases with no gene match: 12. CDR1 and CDR2 from the germline V gene are MNHEY and SVGEGT. The CDR3 is CASSYSAKRGGRGEQYF. CDR3 DNA: TGTGCCAGCAGTTACTCGGCGAAGCGGGGGGGCCGAGGGGAGCAGTACTTC.

This clone appeared a single time. The J gene is TRBJ1-2, the V gene TRBV11-2, with D uncertain. V dropped 5 bases and J dropped 5 bases, with 18 bases sitting between them. CDR1 is SGHAT, CDR2 FQNNGV, per germline. The CDR3 spans 15 residues. For the CDR3, the DNA is TGTGCCAGCAGCCCAGGTAACCCGTCCGGATATGGCTACACCTTC. It yields the protein CASSPGNPSGYGYTF.

The CDR3 DNA sequence: TGTGCCAGCAGAAGGACAGGCGGCTACAATGAGCAGTTCTTC. Translating it yields CASRRTGGYNEQFF. This chain joins TRBV2 and TRBJ2-1, with 7 bases identical to TRBD1. The CDR3 has 14 amino acids. Germline CDR1 is SNHLY and CDR2 is FYNNEI. After removal of 6 bases from V and 3 bases from J, the junction contained 5 bases not matched to a gene.

The chain is built from TRBV6-1 and TRBJ1-4; 10 bases fit TRBD1. Unmatched junction bases numbered 1, after V lost 3 bases and J lost 6 bases. From germline, CDR1 is MNHNS and CDR2 SASEGT. The CDR3 has 14 residues. The chain's CDR3 is CASSEGQGHEKLFF. CDR3 nucleotide sequence: TGTGCCAGCAGTGAGGGACAGGGGCATGAAAAACTGTTTTTT.

This clone was seen only once. The CDR3, as DNA: TGTGCCAGCAGCTTAGGGTACAGGGGGCAGACTGAAGCTTTCTTT. It encodes CASSLGYRGQTEAFF. The chain joins TRBV7-2 to TRBJ1-1; 9 bases map to TRBD1. V was pared by 1 base and J by 5 bases, with 5 bases of the junction left unmatched. The CDR3 contains 15 residues. CDR1 is SGHTA and CDR2 is FQGNSA in the germline V gene.